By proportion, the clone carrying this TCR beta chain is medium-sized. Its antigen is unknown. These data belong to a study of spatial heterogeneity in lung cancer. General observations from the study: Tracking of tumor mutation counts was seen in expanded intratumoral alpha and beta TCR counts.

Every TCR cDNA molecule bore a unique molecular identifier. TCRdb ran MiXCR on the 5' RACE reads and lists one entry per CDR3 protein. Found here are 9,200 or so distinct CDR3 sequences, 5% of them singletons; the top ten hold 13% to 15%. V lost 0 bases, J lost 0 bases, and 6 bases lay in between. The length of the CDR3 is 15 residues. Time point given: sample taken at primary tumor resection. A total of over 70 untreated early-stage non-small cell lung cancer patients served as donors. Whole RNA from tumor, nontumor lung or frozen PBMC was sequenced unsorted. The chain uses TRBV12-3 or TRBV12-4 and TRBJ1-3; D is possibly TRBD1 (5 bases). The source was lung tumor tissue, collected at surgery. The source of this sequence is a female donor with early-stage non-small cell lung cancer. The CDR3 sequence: CASSLAGHSGNTIYF. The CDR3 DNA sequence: TGTGCCAGCAGTTTAGCAGGACACTCTGGAAACACCATATATTTT.